These 9 T cell receptor beta chains share one sample of origin, sequenced in a study of T cells in Graves' hyperthyroidism and ophthalmopathy. RNA transcripts provided the source from which TCR beta CDR3 regions were amplified. A set of HTBI primers served as the primers for a first-round RT-PCR of the TCR CDR3. MiXCR, applied by TCRdb to the multiplex PCR reads, yields one record per CDR3 protein. The sample carries hundreds of thousands of distinct CDR3 sequences, approximately 16% recorded once. The sample comprised blood. These receptors were obtained from a woman aged 55-69 years with Graves' ophthalmopathy.

This clonotype was detected many times. This chain joins TRBV7-2 and TRBJ2-7, with a weak D call TRBD2 (5 bases). V dropped 1 base and J dropped 3 bases, with 13 bases sitting between them. Germline V CDR1 and CDR2: SGHTA, FQGNSA. The length of the CDR3 is 15 residues. Written as DNA, the CDR3 is TGTGCCAGCAGCTTAGTCCCAGCGGAGAGCTACGAGCAGTACTTC. Translation gives CASSLVPAESYEQYF.

As regards this clonotype: A read error may be the cause here, since a much bigger clone is one base away. The chain combines TRBV30 with TRBJ2-7; TRBD1 matches 8 bases. This CDR3 comprises 14 residues. CDR1 is GTSNPN, CDR2 SVGIG, per germline (reference sequence). The CDR3 region is CAWVPGGSSYKQYF. In DNA, the CDR3 is TGTGCCTGGGTCCCAGGGGGCTCCTCCTACAAGCAGTACTTC.

The J gene is TRBJ2-3, the V gene TRBV10-3; the D is unclear. This CDR3 spans 15 amino acids. Germline V gene lookup returns CDR1 ENHRY and CDR2 SYGVKD. The V and J ends lost 4 bases and 1 base respectively, with 12 bases between them. The CDR3 nucleotides read TGTGCCATCAGTGCCCAAGGGCCCGGCACAGATACGCAGTATTTT. It yields the protein CAISAQGPGTDTQYF.

This clonotype was detected ten times or more. The V gene is TRBV2, the J gene TRBJ1-1, with D possibly TRBD1 on 5 matching bases. CDR1 is SNHLY, CDR2 FYNNEI, per germline. Trimming took off 6 bases at V and 4 bases at J, with 18 bases between the two ends. This CDR3 spans 15 amino acids. The CDR3 loop reads CASSDQGVLGTEAFF. CDR3 coding DNA: TGTGCCAGCAGCGACCAGGGAGTATTGGGCACTGAAGCTTTCTTT. Using reference TRBV2 and TRBJ1-1 for the parts outside the CDR3, the full variable domain is EPEVTQTPSHQVTQMGQEVILRCVPISNHLYFYWYRQILGQKVEFLVSFYNNEISEKSEIFDDQFSVERPDGSNFTLKIRSTKLEDSAMYFCASSDQGVLGTEAFFGQGTRLTVV.

This clonotype was recorded at least ten times. The rearrangement joins TRBV12-3 or TRBV12-4 to TRBJ2-3; 15 nucleotides match TRBD2. With 5 bases clipped from V and 2 bases from J, the junction kept 5 bases outside the gene matches. This CDR3 region has 17 residues. The CDR3: CASSPRTSGRATDTQYF. CDR3 coding DNA: TGTGCCAGCAGTCCCCGGACTAGCGGGAGGGCCACAGATACGCAGTATTTT.

The sample holds many counts of this clonotype. The V call is TRBV27, the J call TRBJ2-2, with a weak D call TRBD1 (6 bases). V lost 10 bases and J 3 bases, leaving 15 bases between the germline ends. This CDR3 contains 14 residues. The germline V gene encodes CDR1 MNHEY and CDR2 SMNVEV (reference sequence). CDR3 sequence (DNA): TGTGCCATTTCACGTGGGGGCGACACCGGGGAGCTGTTTTTT. This codes for CAISRGGDTGELFF.

This clonotype was recorded many times. V usage is TRBV29-1 and J usage is TRBJ2-1; 7 bases agree with TRBD2. The length of the CDR3 is 13 residues. The germline CDR1 and CDR2 sequences are SQVTM and ANQGSEA. The junction had 8 bases not matched to a gene; V was cut back by 4 bases and J by 8 bases. CDR3 DNA sequence: TGCAGCGTTGCGGCGGGAGCGTCCTATGAGCAGTTCTTC. Its translation is CSVAAGASYEQFF.

As regards this clonotype: This may be a read error, as it is one base from a much larger clone. The chain joins TRBV4-2 to TRBJ2-3; D is tentatively TRBD1 or TRBD2 (5 bases each). Per the germline V gene, CDR1 is LGHNA and CDR2 is YNFKEQ. The CDR3 loop spans 14 amino acids. CDR3 amino acids: CASSLAPSTGTQYF. CDR3 in DNA: TGTGCCAGCAGCCTGGCTCCTAGCACAGGTACGCAGTATTTT.

The CDR3 region is CASSELRGVVETQYF. The CDR3 DNA reads TGTGCCAGCAGTGAACTTAGGGGGGTTGTGGAGACCCAGTACTTC. This rearrangement joins TRBV25-1 to TRBJ2-5; either TRBD1 or TRBD2 may supply D (6 bases each). V shed 2 bases and J shed 5 bases, with 15 bases lying between them. The germline CDR1 and CDR2 sequences are MGHDK and SYGVNS. CDR3 length: 15 residues.